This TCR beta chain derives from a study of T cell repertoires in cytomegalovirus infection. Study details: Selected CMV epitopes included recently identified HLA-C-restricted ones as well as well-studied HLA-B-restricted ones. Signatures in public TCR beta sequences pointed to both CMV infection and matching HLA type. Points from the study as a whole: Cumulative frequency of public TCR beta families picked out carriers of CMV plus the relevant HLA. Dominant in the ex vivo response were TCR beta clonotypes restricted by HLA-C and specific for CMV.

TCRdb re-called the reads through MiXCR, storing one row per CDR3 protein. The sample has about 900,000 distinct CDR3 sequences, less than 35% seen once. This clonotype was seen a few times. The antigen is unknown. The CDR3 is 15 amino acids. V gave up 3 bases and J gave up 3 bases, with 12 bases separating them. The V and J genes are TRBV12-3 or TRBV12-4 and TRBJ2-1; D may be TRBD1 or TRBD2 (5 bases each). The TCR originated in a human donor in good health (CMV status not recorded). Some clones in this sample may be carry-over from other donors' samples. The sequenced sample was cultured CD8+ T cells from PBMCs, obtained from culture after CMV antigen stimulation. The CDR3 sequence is CASSFLPGRYNEQFF. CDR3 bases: TGTGCCAGCAGTTTTCTTCCGGGGCGCTACAATGAGCAGTTCTTC.